Presented here are 14 T cell receptor beta chains from one specimen sequenced in a study of T cell responses to AZD1222 COVID-19 vaccine. Profiling relied on immunoSEQ multiplex PCR, and the TCRdb table lists in-frame clones only, not all of them. This sample carries around 100,000 clones, 70% to 90% of them seen once, and the ten largest clones take around 2.7%. The sequencing used peripheral blood, collected on day 0 of AZD1222 vaccination. The origin of the receptors is an adult in good health.

The DNA of the CDR3 is TGTGCCAGCAGTCCCGGGACAGGTGGAGCTTTCTTT. It codes for CASSPGTGGAFF. The chain employs TRBV5-4 and TRBJ1-1; TRBD1 matches at 8 bases. The J segment lost 10 bases and the V segment lost 5 bases, leaving 7 bases of the junction unmatched. The CDR3 is 12 residues long. The germline V gene encodes CDR1 SGHNT and CDR2 YYREEE (reference sequence).

This chain joins TRBV7-8 and TRBJ2-1, with TRBD2 matching 8 bases. The CDR3 has 13 residues. Germline CDR1 and CDR2: SGHVS and FQNEAQ. Unmatched junction bases numbered 5, after V lost 5 bases and J lost 8 bases. This chain's CDR3 is CASSPPGGHEQFF. CDR3 nucleotide sequence: TGTGCCAGCAGCCCCCCGGGGGGGCATGAGCAGTTCTTC.

This rearrangement joins TRBV5-5 to TRBJ1-1, with D unclear. CDR1 SGHKS and CDR2 YYEKEE come from the germline V gene (reference sequence). V was cut by 1 base and J by 4 bases, with 14 bases left in between. The CDR3 has 15 residues. The chain's CDR3 is CASSLNWRRGTEAFF. DNA of the CDR3: TGTGCCAGCAGCTTGAATTGGCGGCGCGGCACTGAAGCTTTCTTT.

This clone was found once. The chain is built from TRBV25-1 and TRBJ2-6; tentatively, D is TRBD1 (5 bases). In germline, CDR1 is MGHDK, CDR2 SYGVNS. The CDR3 covers 16 residues. Deletions cut 2 bases from V and 4 bases from J, with 12 bases between. The CDR3 here is CASSEGRGDGANVLTF. The CDR3 coding sequence is TGTGCCAGCAGTGAAGGTAGGGGTGACGGGGCCAACGTCCTGACTTTC.

The rearrangement uses TRBV20-1 and TRBJ1-2, with a weak D call TRBD1 (6 bases). Trimming cost V 6 bases and J 4 bases, with 9 bases left between them. In germline, CDR1 is DFQATT, CDR2 SNEGSKA (reference sequence). The length of the CDR3 is 11 residues. The CDR3 nucleotides read TGCAGTGCCACAGGGAGCTATGGCTACACCTTC. It codes for CSATGSYGYTF.

This chain joins TRBV7-2 and TRBJ1-5; 8 bases match TRBD1. Germline-derived CDR1 and CDR2 are SGHTA and FQGNSA. The CDR3 is 14 amino acids. Unmatched junction bases numbered 7, after V lost 5 bases and J lost 7 bases. CDR3: CASSPQGARQPQHF. In DNA form, the CDR3 reads TGTGCCAGCAGCCCGCAGGGGGCTAGGCAGCCCCAGCATTTT. Looking up the rest from reference TRBV7-2 and TRBJ1-5 gives the full variable domain: GAGVSQSPSNKVTEKGKDVELRCDPISGHTALYWYRQSLGQGLEFLIYFQGNSAPDKSGLPSDRFSAERTGGSVSTLTIQRTQQEDSAVYLCASSPQGARQPQHFGDGTRLSIL.

The DNA of the CDR3 is TGTGCCAGCAGCTTAGGGTCAGCGAACACTGAAGCTTTCTTT. It specifies CASSLGSANTEAFF. The chain is built from TRBV11-3 and TRBJ1-1; D uncertain. Germline V gene sequence: CDR1 SGHNT, CDR2 YENEEA. V was clipped by 1 base and J by 1 base, with 7 bases between them. This CDR3 has 14 amino acids.

This chain connects TRBV4-3 to TRBJ1-4, with TRBD1 matching over 9 bases. Germline V gene data show CDR1 as LGHNA and CDR2 as YSLEER. The J segment lost 4 bases and the V segment lost 3 bases, leaving 3 bases of the junction unmatched. This CDR3 region has 15 residues. The CDR3 loop reads CASSHGTGINEKLFF. For the CDR3, the DNA is TGCGCCAGCAGCCATGGGACAGGGATTAATGAAAAACTGTTTTTT.

This clone has just a few counts. This rearrangement joins TRBV27 to TRBJ1-5; 9 bases agree with TRBD1. The CDR3 is 15 amino acids. Losses at the gene ends were 5 bases for V and 4 bases for J; bases not matched to a gene: 6. The V gene's germline CDR1 is MNHEY and CDR2 SMNVEV (reference sequence). Here the CDR3 reads CASSVGQGPNQPQHF. The CDR3 nucleotides are TGTGCCAGCAGTGTGGGACAGGGACCTAATCAGCCCCAGCATTTT.

This rearrangement joins TRBV12-3 or TRBV12-4 to TRBJ1-2, with a weak D call TRBD1 (5 bases). Trimming pared 0 bases from V and 6 bases from J, leaving 8 bases between. The CDR3 runs 13 residues. The CDR3: CASSLAPGDGYTF. DNA for the CDR3: TGTGCCAGCAGTTTAGCGCCGGGGGATGGCTACACCTTC.

The rearrangement links TRBV6-5 to TRBJ2-1; 10 bases map to TRBD2. The germline gives CDR1 MNHEY, CDR2 SVGAGI. J gave up 4 bases and V 6 bases, and 6 bases lay outside the gene matches. This CDR3 has 15 residues. The CDR3, as DNA: TGTGCCAGCAGCCCCGGGACTAGCGCATACAATGAGCAGTTCTTC. This codes for CASSPGTSAYNEQFF.

In DNA, the CDR3 is TGTGCCAGCAGCGAAAGAGGCATGCTAGCGGGAGGGGAAGAGACCCAGTACTTC. It is translated as CASSERGMLAGGEETQYF. The chain employs TRBV14 and TRBJ2-5; 12 bases align to TRBD2. The V gene end was trimmed by 5 bases and the J gene end by 3 bases; junction bases not matched to a gene: 13. Germline-derived CDR1 and CDR2 are SGHDN and FVKESK. The CDR3 loop spans 18 amino acids.

The genes are TRBV15 and TRBJ1-6, with D maybe TRBD1 (5 bases). This CDR3 has 13 residues. Deletions cut 6 bases from V and 6 bases from J, with 9 bases between. CDR1 and CDR2 (germline): LNHNV, YYDKDF (reference sequence). As DNA, the CDR3 is TGTGCCACCAGGGCAGGGCTTAATTCACCCCTCCACTTT. It translates to CATRAGLNSPLHF.

The chain couples TRBV13 to TRBJ2-7; D is ambiguous. Trimming left V 0 bases short and J 2 bases short, with 11 bases between. Germline CDR1 is PRHDT and CDR2 is FYEKMQ (reference sequence). This CDR3 is 15 amino acids long. The CDR3 region is CASSLGTERTYEQYV. The DNA for the CDR3 is TGTGCCAGCAGCTTAGGGACGGAACGAACCTACGAGCAGTACGTC.